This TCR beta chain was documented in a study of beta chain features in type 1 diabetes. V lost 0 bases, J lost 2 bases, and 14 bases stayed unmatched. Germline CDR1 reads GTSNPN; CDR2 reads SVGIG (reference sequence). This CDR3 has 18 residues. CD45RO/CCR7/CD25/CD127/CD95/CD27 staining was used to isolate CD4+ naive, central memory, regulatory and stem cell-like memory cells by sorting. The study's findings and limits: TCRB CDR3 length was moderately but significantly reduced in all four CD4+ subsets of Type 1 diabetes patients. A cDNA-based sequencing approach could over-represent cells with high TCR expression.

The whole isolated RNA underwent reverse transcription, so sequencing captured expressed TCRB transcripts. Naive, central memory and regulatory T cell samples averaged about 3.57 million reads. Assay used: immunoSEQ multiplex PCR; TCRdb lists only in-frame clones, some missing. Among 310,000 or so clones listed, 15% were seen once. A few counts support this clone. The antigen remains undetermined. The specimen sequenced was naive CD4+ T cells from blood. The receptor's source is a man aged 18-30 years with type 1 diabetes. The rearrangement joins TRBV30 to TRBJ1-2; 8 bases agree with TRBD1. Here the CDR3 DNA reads TGTGCCTGGAGTGTACTGAGGACTTCAGGGGGCAGGAACTATGGCTACACCTTC. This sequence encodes CAWSVLRTSGGRNYGYTF. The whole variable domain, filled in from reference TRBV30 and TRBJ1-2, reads SQTIHQWPATLVQPVGSPLSLECTVEGTSNPNLYWYRQAAGRGLQLLFYSVGIGQISSEVPQNLSASRPQDRQFILSSKKLLLSDSGFYLCAWSVLRTSGGRNYGYTFGSGTRLTVV.